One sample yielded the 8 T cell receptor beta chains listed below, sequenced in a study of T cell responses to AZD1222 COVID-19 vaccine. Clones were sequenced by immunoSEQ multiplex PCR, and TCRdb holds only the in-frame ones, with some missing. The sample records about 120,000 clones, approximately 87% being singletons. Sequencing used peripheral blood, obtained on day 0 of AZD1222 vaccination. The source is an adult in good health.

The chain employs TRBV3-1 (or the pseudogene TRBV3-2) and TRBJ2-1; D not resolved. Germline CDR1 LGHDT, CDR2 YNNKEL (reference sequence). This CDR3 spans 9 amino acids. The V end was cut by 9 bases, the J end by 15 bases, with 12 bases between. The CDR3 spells CARSPPWFF. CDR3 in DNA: TGTGCCAGATCCCCGCCGTGGTTCTTC.

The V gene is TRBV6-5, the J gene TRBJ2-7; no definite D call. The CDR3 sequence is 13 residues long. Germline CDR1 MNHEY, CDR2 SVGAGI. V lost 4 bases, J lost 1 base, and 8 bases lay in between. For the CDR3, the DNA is TGTGCCAGCAGTTTCGGGCTATCCTACGAGCAGTACTTC. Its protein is CASSFGLSYEQYF.

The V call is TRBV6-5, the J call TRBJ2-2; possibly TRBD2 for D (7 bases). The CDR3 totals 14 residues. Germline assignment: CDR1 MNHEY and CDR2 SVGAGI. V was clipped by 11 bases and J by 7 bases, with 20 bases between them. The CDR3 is CASKVPGGIGELFF. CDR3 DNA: TGTGCCTCGAAGGTTCCGGGGGGCATCGGGGAGCTGTTTTTT.

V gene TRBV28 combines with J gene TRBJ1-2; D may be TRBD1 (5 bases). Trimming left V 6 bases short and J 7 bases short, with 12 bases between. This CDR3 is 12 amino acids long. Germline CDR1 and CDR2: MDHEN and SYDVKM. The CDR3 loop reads CASRNYRLGYTF. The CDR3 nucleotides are TGTGCCAGCAGAAATTACAGGCTTGGCTACACCTTC.

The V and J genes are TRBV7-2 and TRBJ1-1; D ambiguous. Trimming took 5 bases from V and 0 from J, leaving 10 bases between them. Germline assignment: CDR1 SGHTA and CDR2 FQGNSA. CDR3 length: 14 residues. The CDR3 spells CASSRSTVNTEAFF. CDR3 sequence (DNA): TGTGCCAGCAGCCGGAGTACAGTGAACACTGAAGCTTTCTTT.

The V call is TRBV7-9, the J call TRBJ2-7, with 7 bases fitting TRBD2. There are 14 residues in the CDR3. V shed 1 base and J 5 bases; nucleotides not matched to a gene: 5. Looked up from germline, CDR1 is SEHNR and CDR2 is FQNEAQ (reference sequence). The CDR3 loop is CASSLGGRANEQYF. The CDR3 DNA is TGTGCCAGCAGCTTAGGCGGGAGAGCTAACGAGCAGTACTTC.

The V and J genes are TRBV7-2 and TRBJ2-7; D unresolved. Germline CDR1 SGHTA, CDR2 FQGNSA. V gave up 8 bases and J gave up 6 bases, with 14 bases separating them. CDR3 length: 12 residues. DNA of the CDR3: TGTGCCAGCTCAGAACAGTATAGCGAGCAGTACTTC. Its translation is CASSEQYSEQYF.

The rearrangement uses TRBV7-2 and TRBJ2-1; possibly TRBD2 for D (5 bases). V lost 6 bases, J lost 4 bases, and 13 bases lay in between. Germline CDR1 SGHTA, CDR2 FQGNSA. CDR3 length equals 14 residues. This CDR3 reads CASSSGVRYNEQFF. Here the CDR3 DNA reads TGTGCCAGCAGTTCCGGGGTGAGGTACAATGAGCAGTTCTTC.